This T cell receptor (beta chain) was sequenced during a study of T cells after yellow fever vaccination. The study, taken as a whole, reports: Only a small proportion of the clonotypes turned up in both the CD4 and the CD8 compartments, likely arising from convergent recombination. When the response was secondary, it was weaker but reached its peak faster, day 5 versus 15.

The count of this clonotype is one. Antigen: not known. One entry per CDR3 protein, called by TCRdb with MiXCR from the 5' RACE reads. The top ten clones hold about 3.5% of a sample with a few hundred thousand distinct CDR3 sequences, 7.5% to 9% of them seen once. CDR1 WSHSY and CDR2 SAAADI come from the germline V gene. CDR3 size: 16 residues. V shed 3 bases and J shed 0 bases, with 14 bases lying between them. V gene TRBV10-2 combines with J gene TRBJ1-2; unclear D gene. This TCR was recovered from a man younger than 30 who received the YFV17D yellow fever vaccine. The material was CD4+ T cells sorted from PBMCs, obtained 5 days after the yellow fever booster vaccination. The CDR3: CASSDPPVQTNYGYTF. CDR3 bases: TGCGCCAGCAGTGACCCCCCGGTGCAGACTAACTATGGCTACACCTTC.